This entry lists 30 T cell receptor beta chains sequenced from one sample in a study of cytomegalovirus exposure and HLA in healthy donors. The PCR employed 60 Vbeta primers together with 13 Jbeta primers. Clones were read by immunoSEQ multiplex PCR, and TCRdb kept only the in-frame ones, dropping some. This sample carries about 120,000 clones, 79% of them seen once, and the ten largest clones take around 4.5%. The sample was PBMCs. These receptors all come from a man aged 30-40 years in good health and CMV-seropositive.

This clone was observed a single time. At one end the junction does not follow the germline gene, possibly because of a read error. The chain joins TRBV27 to TRBJ1-2; TRBD1 agrees at 11 bases. The CDR3 contains 15 residues. Germline values: CDR1 MNHEY, CDR2 SMNVEV (reference sequence). Here the CDR3 reads CANSFTGQGVFGYTF. CDR3 DNA: TGTGCCAACAGTTTTACGGGACAGGGGGTTTTTGGCTACACCTTC.

V gene TRBV27 combines with J gene TRBJ2-7, with 8 bases fitting TRBD2. The J segment lost 4 bases and the V segment lost 5 bases, leaving 7 bases of the junction unmatched. The CDR3 is 14 residues long. Germline V CDR1 and CDR2: MNHEY, SMNVEV (reference sequence). Here the CDR3 reads CASSAGLARYEQYF. CDR3 bases: TGTGCCAGCAGTGCCGGACTAGCTCGGTACGAGCAGTACTTC.

The genes are TRBV5-8 and TRBJ1-2; D may be TRBD1 (5 bases). This CDR3 comprises 14 residues. Germline CDR1 SGHTS, CDR2 YDEGEE. The V end lost 4 bases, the J end lost 0 bases, and 10 bases lay between the germline ends. The chain's CDR3 is CASSPTTANYGYTF. CDR3 nucleotides: TGTGCCAGCAGCCCAACGACAGCTAACTATGGCTACACCTTC.

V gene TRBV7-2 combines with J gene TRBJ2-7; 12 bases are a match to TRBD2. CDR1 is SGHTA and CDR2 is FQGNSA in the germline V gene. This CDR3 has 17 residues. With 1 base clipped from V and 6 bases from J, the junction kept 10 bases outside the gene matches. CDR3 in DNA: TGTGCCAGCAGCTTAGGTCTAGCGGGGGGGCCTTTCTCCGAGCAGTACTTC. This codes for CASSLGLAGGPFSEQYF.

The chain links TRBV4-3 to TRBJ2-7, with 7 bases fitting TRBD1. The V and J ends lost 5 bases and 0 bases, in that order; junction bases with no gene match: 4. The CDR3 consists of 14 residues. CDR1 LGHNA and CDR2 YSLEER come from the germline V gene. The CDR3 nucleotides read TGCGCCAGCAGCTCCCGACAGGGCTCCTACGAGCAGTACTTC. Translation: CASSSRQGSYEQYF.

The chain has TRBV6-1 and TRBJ1-5; 7 nucleotides line up with TRBD1. The V segment lost 4 bases and the J segment 1 base; nucleotides outside the gene matches: 10. The CDR3 runs to 17 residues. The germline CDR1 and CDR2 sequences are MNHNS and SASEGT. The DNA for the CDR3 is TGTGCCAGCAGTGTATGGAGGGGGCAGGAAAGCAATCAGCCCCAGCATTTT. It yields the protein CASSVWRGQESNQPQHF.

This clone showed up just once. The CDR3: CSGRTGGDEKLFF. CDR3 in DNA: TGCAGCGGGCGGACAGGGGGGGATGAAAAACTGTTTTTT. This chain connects TRBV29-1 to TRBJ1-4; 10 bases match TRBD1. The CDR3 spans 13 residues. Germline loops: CDR1 SQVTM, CDR2 ANQGSEA. With V trimmed by 7 bases and J by 6 bases, 5 bases remained unmatched.

The chain is built from TRBV5-4 and TRBJ1-6, with D tentatively TRBD1 (6 bases). Trimming removed 6 bases from V and 5 bases from J, with 15 bases in between. The germline CDR1 and CDR2 sequences are SGHNT and YYREEE (reference sequence). CDR3 length: 15 amino acids. CDR3 in amino acids: CASNLLQGDNSPLHF. Written as DNA, the CDR3 is TGTGCCAGCAACTTACTACAGGGTGATAATTCACCCCTCCACTTT. The variable domain in full, with the rest retrieved from reference TRBV5-4 and TRBJ1-6, is ETGVTQSPTHLIKTRGQQVTLRCSSQSGHNTVSWYQQALGQGPQFIFQYYREEENGRGNFPPRFSGLQFPNYSSELNVNALELDDSALYLCASNLLQGDNSPLHFGNGTRLTVT.

The chain joins TRBV6-1 to TRBJ2-7, with D perhaps TRBD2 (5 bases). The CDR3 has 16 residues. CDR1 and CDR2 from the germline V gene are MNHNS and SASEGT. V was trimmed by 2 bases and J by 4 bases, leaving 18 bases between them. The CDR3 spells CASSEMEVGQAYEQYF. The DNA for the CDR3 is TGTGCCAGCAGTGAAATGGAGGTAGGGCAGGCATACGAGCAGTACTTC.

The chain has TRBV28 and TRBJ2-5, with D maybe TRBD1 (6 bases). CDR1 and CDR2 from the germline V gene are MDHEN and SYDVKM. CDR3 size: 14 residues. V was clipped by 5 bases and J by 5 bases, with 15 bases between them. CDR3 in DNA: TGTGCCAGCAGTAAATGGCAGGGGACGGAGACCCAGTACTTC. Encoded protein: CASSKWQGTETQYF.

This rearrangement joins TRBV19 to TRBJ2-2; 8 bases are shared with TRBD1. The CDR3 runs 16 residues. Unmatched junction bases numbered 9, after V lost 5 bases and J lost 4 bases. Germline V CDR1 and CDR2: LNHDA, SQIVND (reference sequence). CDR3 protein: CASSAYRGSRTGELFF. The CDR3 coding sequence is TGTGCCAGTAGTGCCTACAGGGGGTCCCGCACCGGGGAGCTGTTTTTT.

The chain carries TRBV13 and TRBJ2-3; the D gene is possibly TRBD2 (5 bases). This CDR3 is 13 amino acids long. Germline values: CDR1 PRHDT, CDR2 FYEKMQ (reference sequence). V was cut by 5 bases and J by 6 bases, with 12 bases left in between. CDR3 DNA sequence: TGTGCCAGCAGCCTGACTAATTTGGATACGCAGTATTTT. It translates to CASSLTNLDTQYF.

This chain connects TRBV2 to TRBJ1-2; 7 bases fit TRBD1. This CDR3 region has 14 residues. The germline V gene encodes CDR1 SNHLY and CDR2 FYNNEI. Trimming removed 1 base from V and 2 bases from J; junction bases left unmatched: 1. The CDR3 region is CASSEEGQNYGYTF. Here the CDR3 DNA reads TGTGCCAGCAGTGAAGAGGGACAGAACTATGGCTACACCTTC.

The rearrangement links TRBV5-1 to TRBJ1-5, with TRBD1 matching over 7 bases. Germline V gene data show CDR1 as SGHRS and CDR2 as YFSETQ. The V and J ends lost 0 bases and 2 bases, in that order; junction bases with no gene match: 17. This CDR3 spans 20 amino acids. The CDR3: CASSLADFRKGAVGNQPQHF. CDR3 in DNA: TGCGCCAGCAGCTTGGCCGATTTTAGAAAGGGGGCTGTGGGCAATCAGCCCCAGCATTTT.

A few counts support this clone. This rearrangement joins TRBV9 to TRBJ2-1; TRBD2 agrees at 8 bases. The CDR3 totals 15 residues. The V segment lost 3 bases and the J segment 6 bases; nucleotides outside the gene matches: 8. Germline CDR1 reads SGDLS; CDR2 reads YYNGEE. In DNA form, the CDR3 reads TGTGCCAGCAGCGGTCGGGGACTAGGAGGCAATGAGCAGTTCTTC. It specifies CASSGRGLGGNEQFF.

V is TRBV7-2 and J is TRBJ2-2; 7 bases map to TRBD2. J lost 3 bases, V lost 3 bases, and 7 bases had no gene match. The V gene's germline CDR1 is SGHTA and CDR2 FQGNSA. This CDR3 contains 16 residues. The CDR3 here is CASSFTRGDDTGELFF. CDR3 in DNA: TGTGCCAGCAGCTTCACTCGGGGGGATGACACCGGGGAGCTGTTTTTT.

This chain connects TRBV13 to TRBJ2-4; 8 nucleotides line up with TRBD1. Trimming took 5 bases from V and 7 from J; bases not matched to a gene: 10. Germline CDR1 PRHDT, CDR2 FYEKMQ (reference sequence). CDR3 length: 15 amino acids. CDR3 nucleotides: TGTGCCAGCAGCAGTGGACAGGGCTGGCCGAACATTCAGTACTTC. It encodes CASSSGQGWPNIQYF.

The chain uses TRBV10-3 and TRBJ2-2; TRBD1 matches at 10 bases. Germline trimming cut 10 bases from V and 9 bases from J; bases unmatched to any gene: 5. This CDR3 has 12 amino acids. Germline V gives CDR1 ENHRY, CDR2 SYGVKD. DNA of the CDR3: TGTGCCACGGGACAGGGGCCCCGGGAGCTGTTTTTT. This translates into CATGQGPRELFF.

This clone was detected a few times. V usage is TRBV29-1 and J usage is TRBJ1-2, with D unresolved. V shed 8 bases and J shed 2 bases, with 12 bases lying between them. The germline CDR1 and CDR2 sequences are SQVTM and ANQGSEA. The CDR3 is 12 residues long. CDR3 in amino acids: CSHQAENYGYTF. DNA for the CDR3: TGCAGCCACCAGGCAGAGAACTATGGCTACACCTTC.

The chain links TRBV7-3 to TRBJ2-1; a possible D gene is TRBD2 (6 bases). Germline CDR1 is SGHTA and CDR2 is FQGTGA. The CDR3 loop spans 17 amino acids. The ends were cut back, 5 bases at V and 6 bases at J, with 23 bases in the middle. CDR3 protein: CASSPHPRRGSINEQFF. CDR3 in DNA: TGTGCCAGCAGCCCCCACCCCCGGAGGGGTTCCATCAATGAGCAGTTCTTC.

This chain joins TRBV5-4 and TRBJ2-5; 10 bases agree with TRBD2. Per germline, CDR1 SGHNT and CDR2 YYREEE (reference sequence). This CDR3 comprises 15 residues. After removal of 4 bases from V and 5 bases from J, the junction contained 8 bases not matched to a gene. The chain's CDR3 is CASSPAQAGGETQYF. In DNA form, the CDR3 reads TGTGCCAGCAGCCCGGCCCAAGCGGGAGGGGAGACCCAGTACTTC.

The chain is built from TRBV5-4 and TRBJ2-5, with 7 bases matching TRBD1. The CDR3 covers 15 residues. The junction had 4 bases not matched to a gene; V was cut back by 2 bases and J by 0 bases. CDR1 SGHNT and CDR2 YYREEE come from the germline V gene (reference sequence). The CDR3 protein is CASSFPDRDQETQYF. For the CDR3, the DNA is TGTGCCAGCAGCTTCCCCGACAGGGACCAAGAGACCCAGTACTTC. Variable domain in full (rest from reference TRBV5-4 and TRBJ2-5): ETGVTQSPTHLIKTRGQQVTLRCSSQSGHNTVSWYQQALGQGPQFIFQYYREEENGRGNFPPRFSGLQFPNYSSELNVNALELDDSALYLCASSFPDRDQETQYFGPGTRLLVL.

The chain has TRBV18 and TRBJ2-7; TRBD2 might be the D (5 bases). Trimming pared 2 bases from V and 7 bases from J, leaving 18 bases between. Germline CDR1 is KGHSH and CDR2 is LQKENI. The CDR3 length is 15 residues. CDR3 sequence: CASSPGGSRLGEQYF. The CDR3 DNA reads TGTGCCAGCTCACCAGGAGGAAGCAGGCTGGGAGAGCAGTACTTC.

This clone turned up a few times. The chain is built from TRBV6-1 and TRBJ1-2; D might be TRBD1 (5 bases). V was shortened by 3 bases and J by 0 bases, with 11 bases between the two germline ends. Germline V gene data show CDR1 as MNHNS and CDR2 as SASEGT. The CDR3 is 15 amino acids. CDR3: CASSDGRAPNYGYTF. The CDR3 DNA is TGTGCCAGCAGTGACGGCAGGGCCCCTAACTATGGCTACACCTTC.

The chain carries TRBV29-1 and TRBJ2-7, with 8 bases matching TRBD1. The length of the CDR3 is 15 residues. CDR1 is SQVTM and CDR2 is ANQGSEA in the germline V gene. The CDR3: CTPPPPEQGAYEQYF. The CDR3 DNA reads as TGCACCCCTCCCCCCCCGGAACAGGGGGCCTACGAGCAGTACTTC.

Of note for this clone: One junction end does not reproduce the germline sequence, and a read error may be involved. CDR3 nucleotides: TGTGCCAGCAGCCCCTCGGGGTCGGAGGCCAAAAACAGTCAGTACTTC. This sequence encodes CASSPSGSEAKNSQYF. The chain carries TRBV5-4 and TRBJ2-4, with a possible D match to TRBD2 (5 bases). The CDR3 length is 16 residues. The germline V gene encodes CDR1 SGHNT and CDR2 YYREEE (reference sequence).

V usage is TRBV7-2 and J usage is TRBJ2-1; the D gene is possibly TRBD2 (5 bases). The CDR3 loop spans 14 amino acids. Trimming shortened V by 5 bases and J by 8 bases, and 16 bases separated the two germline ends. Per the germline V gene, CDR1 is SGHTA and CDR2 is FQGNSA. The CDR3: CASSPRTSGHEQFF. The CDR3 region has the DNA TGTGCCAGCAGCCCTAGGACCAGCGGCCATGAGCAGTTCTTC.

The V and J genes are TRBV19 and TRBJ2-7, with a possible D match to TRBD1 (6 bases). Germline-derived CDR1 and CDR2 are LNHDA and SQIVND (reference sequence). V was trimmed by 5 bases and J by 3 bases, leaving 17 bases between them. CDR3 length: 15 amino acids. As DNA, the CDR3 is TGTGCCAGTAGTGGCTTTAGGGGGTACGGCTACGAGCAGTACTTC. Translated: CASSGFRGYGYEQYF.

The V call is TRBV27, the J call TRBJ1-6; D may be TRBD1 (5 bases). The CDR3 has 14 residues. Germline loops: CDR1 MNHEY, CDR2 SMNVEV (reference sequence). V lost 6 bases and J lost 5, with 11 bases in between. In DNA, the CDR3 is TGTGCCAGCAGCGCGGGGCGGGATAATTCACCCCTCCACTTT. Translating it yields CASSAGRDNSPLHF.

CDR3 sequence (DNA): TGCAGCGGTCAGGACAGCGCACCTAACTATGGCTACACCTTC. Its protein product is CSGQDSAPNYGYTF. The chain uses TRBV29-1 and TRBJ1-2; possibly TRBD1 for D (6 bases). The CDR3 is 14 residues long. Germline V gives CDR1 SQVTM, CDR2 ANQGSEA. Trimming cost V 7 bases and J 0 bases, with 15 bases left between them.